The clone carrying this T cell receptor beta chain showed up many times. Its antigen is not known. Some clones are missing from TCRdb's copy, which holds only in-frame ones; the method was immunoSEQ multiplex PCR. The data show about 3,500 clones, roughly 17% seen once. The data belong to a study of sequential checkpoint blockade in melanoma. Study-level information: About 90 pretreatment tumor DNA samples were TCRβ immunosequenced. After nivolumab or ipilimumab alone, about two dozen patients had week-13 rebiopsies.

Whole-study findings and limits: Tumor T-cell fraction and clonality correlated with PD-L1 and CD8+ counts.

Treatment of the sample: randomized to nivolumab then ipilimumab (arm A) or the reverse (arm B). Trimming cost V 5 bases and J 0 bases, with 17 bases left between them. Germline V CDR1 and CDR2: SGHNT, YENEEA. CDR3 length: 16 amino acids. This specimen consisted of tumor tissue (inferred from file names), obtained from a patient given nivolumab and ipilimumab in sequence. The origin of this receptor is a human donor with melanoma. This rearrangement joins TRBV11-3 to TRBJ2-7; D possibly matches TRBD1 or TRBD2 (5 bases each). This CDR3 is CASSAYGRDGSYEQYF. CDR3 in DNA: TGTGCCAGCAGCGCCTATGGACGGGACGGCTCCTACGAGCAGTACTTC.